This T cell receptor (beta chain) was sequenced for a study of cytomegalovirus exposure and HLA in healthy donors. Study-wide findings and caveats: When the data were analyzed later, several of the most significant clusters appeared to be linked to common viral pathogens.

It was with 60 Vbeta and 13 Jbeta primers that the PCR ran. Clones were sequenced by immunoSEQ multiplex PCR, and TCRdb holds only the in-frame ones, with some missing. The sample lists fewer than 150,000 clones; around 83% were seen once. Regarding this clone: The antigen is unknown.

The ends were cut back, 2 bases at V and 3 bases at J, with 7 bases in the middle. The CDR3 sequence is 13 residues long. Germline V gene lookup returns CDR1 MNHEY and CDR2 SVGAGI. This receptor was identified in a man between 35 and 55 years old in good health and CMV-seropositive. Sequencing input: PBMCs. J is TRBJ1-1 and V is TRBV6-5; TRBD1 might be the D (5 bases). The CDR3 loop reads CASSYRGDTEAFF. In DNA, the CDR3 is TGTGCCAGCAGTTACCGGGGGGACACTGAAGCTTTCTTT.